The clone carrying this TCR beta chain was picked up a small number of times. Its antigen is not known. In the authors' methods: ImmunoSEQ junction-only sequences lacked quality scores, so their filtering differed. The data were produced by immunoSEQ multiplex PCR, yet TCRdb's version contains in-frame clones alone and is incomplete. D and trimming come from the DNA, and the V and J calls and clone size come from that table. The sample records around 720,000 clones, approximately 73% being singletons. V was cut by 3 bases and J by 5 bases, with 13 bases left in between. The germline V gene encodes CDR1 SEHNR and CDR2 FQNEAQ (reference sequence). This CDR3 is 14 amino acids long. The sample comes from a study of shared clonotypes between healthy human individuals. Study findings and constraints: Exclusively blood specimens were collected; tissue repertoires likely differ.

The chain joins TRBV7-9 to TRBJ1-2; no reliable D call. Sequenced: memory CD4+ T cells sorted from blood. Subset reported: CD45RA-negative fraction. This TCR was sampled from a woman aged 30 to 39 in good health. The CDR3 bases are TGTGCCAGCAGCTTTCTCCAGATTCAGTATGGCTACACCTTC. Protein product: CASSFLQIQYGYTF.